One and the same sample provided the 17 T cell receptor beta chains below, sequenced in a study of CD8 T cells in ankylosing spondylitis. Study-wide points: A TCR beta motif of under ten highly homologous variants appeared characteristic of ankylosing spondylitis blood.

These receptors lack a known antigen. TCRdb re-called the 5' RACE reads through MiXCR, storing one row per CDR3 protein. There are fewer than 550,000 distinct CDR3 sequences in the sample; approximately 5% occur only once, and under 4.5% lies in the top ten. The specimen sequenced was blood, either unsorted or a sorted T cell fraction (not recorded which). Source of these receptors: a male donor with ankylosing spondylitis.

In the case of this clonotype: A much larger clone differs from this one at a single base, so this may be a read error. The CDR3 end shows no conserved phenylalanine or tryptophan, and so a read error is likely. This CDR3 is CASSSLTSGGAYEQFI. The CDR3 region has the DNA TGTGCCAGCAGTTCCTTGACTAGCGGGGGGGCCTATGAGCAGTTCATC. V is TRBV6-2 or TRBV6-3 and J is TRBJ2-1; 14 bases are shared with TRBD2. There are 16 residues in the CDR3. The germline CDR1 and CDR2 sequences are MNHEY and SVGEGT. Trimming cost V 4 bases and J 8 bases; bases outside gene matches: 7.

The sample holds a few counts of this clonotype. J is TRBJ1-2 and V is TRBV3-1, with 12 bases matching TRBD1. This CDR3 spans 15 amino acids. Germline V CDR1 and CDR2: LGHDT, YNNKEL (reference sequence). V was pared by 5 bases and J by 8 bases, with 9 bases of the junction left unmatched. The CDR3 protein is CASSFPGQGANGYTF. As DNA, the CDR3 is TGTGCCAGCAGCTTTCCGGGACAGGGGGCTAACGGCTACACCTTC.

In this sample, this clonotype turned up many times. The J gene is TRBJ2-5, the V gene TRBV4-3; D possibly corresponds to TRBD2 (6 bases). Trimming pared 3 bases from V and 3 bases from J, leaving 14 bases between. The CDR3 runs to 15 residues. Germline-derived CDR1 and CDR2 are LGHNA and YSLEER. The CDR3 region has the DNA TGCGCCAGCAGCCACGTGGGGGGAAGGGAAGAGACCCAGTACTTC. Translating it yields CASSHVGGREETQYF.

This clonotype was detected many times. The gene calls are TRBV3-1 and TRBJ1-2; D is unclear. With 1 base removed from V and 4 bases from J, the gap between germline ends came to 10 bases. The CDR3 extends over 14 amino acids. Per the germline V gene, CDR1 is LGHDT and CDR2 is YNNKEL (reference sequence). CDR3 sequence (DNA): TGTGCCAGCAGCCAAGTTTTTGACGGCTATGGCTACACCTTC. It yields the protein CASSQVFDGYGYTF.

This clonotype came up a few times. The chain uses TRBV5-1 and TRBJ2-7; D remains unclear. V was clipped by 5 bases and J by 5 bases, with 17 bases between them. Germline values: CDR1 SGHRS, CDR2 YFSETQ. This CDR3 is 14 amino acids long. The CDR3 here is CASSKRAQSDEQYF. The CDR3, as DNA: TGCGCCAGCAGTAAAAGGGCTCAGTCCGACGAGCAGTACTTC.

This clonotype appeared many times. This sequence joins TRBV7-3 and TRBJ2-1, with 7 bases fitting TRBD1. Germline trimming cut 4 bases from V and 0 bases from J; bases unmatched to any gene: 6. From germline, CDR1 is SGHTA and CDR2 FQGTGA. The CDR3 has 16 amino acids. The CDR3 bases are TGTGCCAGCAGCTCGACAGGGTCAAGCTCCTACAATGAGCAGTTCTTC. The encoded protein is CASSSTGSSSYNEQFF.

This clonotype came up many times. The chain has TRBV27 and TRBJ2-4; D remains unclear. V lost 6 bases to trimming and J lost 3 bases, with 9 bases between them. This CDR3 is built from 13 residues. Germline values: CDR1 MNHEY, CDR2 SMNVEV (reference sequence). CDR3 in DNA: TGTGCCAGCAGGGCAGATAGCAAAAACATTCAGTACTTC. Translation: CASRADSKNIQYF.

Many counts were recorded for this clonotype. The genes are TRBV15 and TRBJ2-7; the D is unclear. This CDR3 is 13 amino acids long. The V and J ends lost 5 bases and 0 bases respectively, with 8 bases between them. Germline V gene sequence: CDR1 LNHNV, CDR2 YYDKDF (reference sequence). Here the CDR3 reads CATSPPASYEQYF. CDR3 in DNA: TGTGCCACCAGCCCCCCTGCCTCCTACGAGCAGTACTTC. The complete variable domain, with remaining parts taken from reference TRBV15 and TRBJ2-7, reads DAMVIQNPRYQVTQFGKPVTLSCSQTLNHNVMYWYQQKSSQAPKLLFHYYDKDFNNEADTPDNFQSRRPNTSFCFLDIRSPGLGDTAMYLCATSPPASYEQYFGPGTRLTVT.

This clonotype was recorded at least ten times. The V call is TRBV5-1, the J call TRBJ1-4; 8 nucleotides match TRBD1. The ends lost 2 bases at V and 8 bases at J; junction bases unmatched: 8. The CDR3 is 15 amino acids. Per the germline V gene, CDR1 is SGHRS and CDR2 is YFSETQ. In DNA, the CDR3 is TGCGCCAGCAGCTTCTTCGCAGGGGGCAAAGAAAAACTGTTTTTT. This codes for CASSFFAGGKEKLFF.

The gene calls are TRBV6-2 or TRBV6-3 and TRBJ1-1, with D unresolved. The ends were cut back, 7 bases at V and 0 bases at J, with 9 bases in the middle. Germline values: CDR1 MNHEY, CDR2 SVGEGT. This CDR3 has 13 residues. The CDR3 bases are TGTGCCAGCATGACTCCCCTGAACACTGAAGCTTTCTTT. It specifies CASMTPLNTEAFF.

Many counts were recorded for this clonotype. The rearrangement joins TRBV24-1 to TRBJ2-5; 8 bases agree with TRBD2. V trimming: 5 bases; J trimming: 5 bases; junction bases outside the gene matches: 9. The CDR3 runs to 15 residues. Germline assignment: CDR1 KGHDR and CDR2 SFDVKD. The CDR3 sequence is CATSASGLGAETQYF. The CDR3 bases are TGTGCCACCAGTGCTTCGGGACTAGGAGCTGAGACCCAGTACTTC.

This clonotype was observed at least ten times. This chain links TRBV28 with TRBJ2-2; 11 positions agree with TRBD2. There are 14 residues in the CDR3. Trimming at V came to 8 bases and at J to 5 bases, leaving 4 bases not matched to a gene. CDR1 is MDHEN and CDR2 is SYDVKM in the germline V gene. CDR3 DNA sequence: TGTGCCAGCCTGACTAGCGGGATGACCGGGGAGCTGTTTTTT. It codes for CASLTSGMTGELFF.

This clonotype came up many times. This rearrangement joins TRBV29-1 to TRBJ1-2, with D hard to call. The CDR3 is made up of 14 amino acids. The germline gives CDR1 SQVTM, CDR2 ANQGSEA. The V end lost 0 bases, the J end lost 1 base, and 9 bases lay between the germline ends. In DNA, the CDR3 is TGCAGCGTTGAAGACGAGGGAGATAACTATGGCTACACCTTC. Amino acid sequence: CSVEDEGDNYGYTF. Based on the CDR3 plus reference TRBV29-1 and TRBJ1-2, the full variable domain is SAVISQKPSRDICQRGTSLTIQCQVDSQVTMMFWYRQQPGQSLTLIATANQGSEATYESGFVIDKFPISRPNLTFSTLTVSNMSPEDSSIYLCSVEDEGDNYGYTFGSGTRLTVV.

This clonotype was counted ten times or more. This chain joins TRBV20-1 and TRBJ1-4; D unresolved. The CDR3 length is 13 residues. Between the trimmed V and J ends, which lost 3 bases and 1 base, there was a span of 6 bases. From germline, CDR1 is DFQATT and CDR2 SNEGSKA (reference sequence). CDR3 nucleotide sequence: TGCAGTGCTAGTGGCATAACTAATGAAAAACTGTTTTTT. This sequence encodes CSASGITNEKLFF.

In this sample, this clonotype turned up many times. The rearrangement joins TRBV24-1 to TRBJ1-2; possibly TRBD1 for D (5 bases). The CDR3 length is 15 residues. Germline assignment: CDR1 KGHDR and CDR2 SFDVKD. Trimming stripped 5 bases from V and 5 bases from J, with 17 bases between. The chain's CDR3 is CATSAPSRDGYGYTF. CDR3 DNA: TGTGCCACCAGTGCCCCGAGCCGGGACGGGTATGGCTACACCTTC.

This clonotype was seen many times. The CDR3 coding sequence is TGTGCCAGCAGCATTGTAGGGACAGGGGCGTCCACAGATACGCAGTATTTT. It translates to CASSIVGTGASTDTQYF. The chain uses TRBV7-2 and TRBJ2-3, with 10 nucleotides matching TRBD1. Trimming took 5 bases from V and 2 from J; bases not matched to a gene: 10. The germline V gene encodes CDR1 SGHTA and CDR2 FQGNSA. This CDR3 has 17 amino acids.

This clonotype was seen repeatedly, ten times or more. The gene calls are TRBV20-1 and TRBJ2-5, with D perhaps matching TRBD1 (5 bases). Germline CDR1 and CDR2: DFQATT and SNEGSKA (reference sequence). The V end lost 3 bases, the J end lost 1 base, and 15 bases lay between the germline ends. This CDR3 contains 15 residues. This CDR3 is CSASPIQGVQETQYF. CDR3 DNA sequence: TGCAGTGCTAGCCCCATTCAAGGGGTCCAAGAGACCCAGTACTTC.